The entry that follows covers one T cell receptor beta chain sequence. V shed 8 bases and J 2 bases; nucleotides not matched to a gene: 5. CDR1 SQVTM and CDR2 ANQGSEA come from the germline V gene. The CDR3 totals 13 residues. These data belong to a study of blood T cell repertoires in COVID-19. Study-level background: PBMCs, B-cell-depleted T cells, or T cells provided the cDNA or gDNA that made up the material.

Using immunoSEQ multiplex PCR, the repertoire was profiled, and TCRdb retains in-frame clones only, with some absent. The sample lists 120,000 or so clones; roughly 89% were seen once. The receptor was derived from a woman in her 50s with acute or convalescent COVID-19. The rearrangement links TRBV29-1 to TRBJ1-5; 8 bases map to TRBD1. Material for sequencing was peripheral blood. CDR3 sequence: CSFTGGGNQPQHF. CDR3 DNA sequence: TGCAGCTTCACAGGGGGAGGCAATCAGCCCCAGCATTTT.